This entry lists 10 T cell receptor beta chains sequenced from one sample in a study of blood T cell repertoires in COVID-19. Repertoires were generated with immunoSEQ multiplex PCR, while TCRdb's copy carries only in-frame clones and drops some. Altogether 250,000 to 300,000 clones are present, approximately 87% being singletons, with the ten largest covering about 4.5%. The sample taken for sequencing was peripheral blood. All receptors derive from a man in his sixties who had recovered from COVID-19.

This clone was recorded a few times. V usage is TRBV7-9 and J usage is TRBJ1-5, with a possible D match to TRBD1 (6 bases). V shed 5 bases and J shed 6 bases, with 8 bases lying between them. Per the germline V gene, CDR1 is SEHNR and CDR2 is FQNEAQ (reference sequence). The CDR3 totals 12 residues. The CDR3 region has the DNA TGTGCCAGCAGCCGGGACACTCAGCCCCAGCATTTT. This encodes CASSRDTQPQHF.

The chain recombines TRBV6-2 or TRBV6-3 with TRBJ2-7; TRBD1 agrees at 7 bases. Germline V gene data show CDR1 as MNHEY and CDR2 as SVGEGT. The CDR3 spans 16 residues. J gave up 0 bases and V 6 bases, and 11 bases lay outside the gene matches. In nucleotides, the CDR3 is TGTGCCAGCAGCTTCCCCTTGACAGGGATCTCCTACGAGCAGTACTTC. This encodes CASSFPLTGISYEQYF.

In this sample, this clone turned up many times. The CDR3 DNA reads TGTGCCAGCAGCTCGGGGAACTATGGCTACACCTTC. Translating gives CASSSGNYGYTF. The chain couples TRBV5-6 to TRBJ1-2; the D is unclear. The V gene lost 3 bases and the J gene lost 2 bases, with 5 bases spanning the gap. CDR3 size: 12 residues. Germline CDR1 is SGHDT and CDR2 is YYEEEE.

The table lists this clone with a few counts. The V gene is TRBV21-1, the J gene TRBJ1-1; no DNA check was done on the table's D call, TRBD1. TRBV21-1 is a listed pseudogene. The CDR3 has 13 amino acids. CDR3 residues: CASSKVQGFGAFF. The CDR3 DNA follows: TGTGCCAGCAGCAAAGTGCAGGGATTCGGCGCTTTCTTT.

The rearrangement uses TRBV5-6 and TRBJ1-2, with a weak D call TRBD1 (6 bases). This CDR3 comprises 15 residues. The V end lost 4 bases, the J end lost 0 bases, and 13 bases lay between the germline ends. From germline, CDR1 is SGHDT and CDR2 YYEEEE. CDR3 sequence reads: CASSPTGYANYGYTF. As DNA, the CDR3 is TGTGCCAGCAGCCCTACAGGGTATGCTAACTATGGCTACACCTTC.

The chain joins TRBV5-1 to TRBJ2-7, with 9 bases fitting TRBD1. With V trimmed by 2 bases and J by 6 bases, 21 bases remained unmatched. CDR1 is SGHRS, CDR2 YFSETQ, per germline. The CDR3 has 19 residues. CDR3 sequence: CASSFALGDRARTRSEQYF. CDR3 nucleotide sequence: TGCGCCAGCAGCTTCGCTCTGGGGGACAGGGCAAGAACCAGGTCCGAGCAGTACTTC.

The chain employs TRBV27 and TRBJ2-1, with a tentative D call TRBD2 (6 bases). Germline CDR1 and CDR2: MNHEY and SMNVEV (reference sequence). The CDR3 runs 18 residues. V gave up 10 bases and J gave up 0 bases, with 25 bases separating them. In DNA, the CDR3 is TGTGCCACCTTACCTCCGTTAGTAGCGGTTAGCTCCTACAATGAGCAGTTCTTC. This translates into CATLPPLVAVSSYNEQFF.

This clone is a singleton in its sample. J is TRBJ2-6 and V is TRBV27; 8 nucleotides align to TRBD1. With 5 bases clipped from V and 1 base from J, the junction kept 10 bases outside the gene matches. Germline lookup yields CDR1 MNHEY and CDR2 SMNVEV (reference sequence). The CDR3 runs to 18 residues. The CDR3 protein is CASSGRDRSPSGANVLTF. In DNA form, the CDR3 reads TGTGCCAGCAGTGGCCGGGACAGGTCCCCGTCTGGGGCCAACGTCCTGACTTTC.

V gene TRBV10-3 combines with J gene TRBJ2-3; a possible D gene is TRBD1 (6 bases). Looked up from germline, CDR1 is ENHRY and CDR2 is SYGVKD. V was trimmed by 3 bases and J by 4 bases, leaving 23 bases between them. The CDR3 sequence is 18 residues long. Here the CDR3 DNA reads TGTGCCATCAGTGATCCCCTGACAGGCGCAATAGATGCAGATACGCAGTATTTT. Protein sequence: CAISDPLTGAIDADTQYF.

The chain joins TRBV5-1 to TRBJ1-5; TRBD1 aligns across 9 bases. Germline values: CDR1 SGHRS, CDR2 YFSETQ. The V gene end was trimmed by 4 bases and the J gene end by 2 bases; junction bases not matched to a gene: 4. The CDR3 extends over 15 amino acids. Here the CDR3 DNA reads TGCGCCAGCAGCCTGGACAGGGGCGGCAATCAGCCCCAGCATTTT. As protein: CASSLDRGGNQPQHF.